A selection of T cell receptor beta chains follows, all from one sample in a study of blood T cell repertoires in COVID-19. Method: immunoSEQ multiplex PCR; TCRdb's copy keeps in-frame clones and lacks some. The top ten clones hold around 1.5% of a sample with roughly 200,000 clones, 88% of them seen once. Sequences were obtained from peripheral blood. Receptor source: a man aged 18 to 29 with active or convalescent COVID-19. The CDR3 runs from the conserved cysteine through the conserved F or W. D genes are given only for firm matches. The size field is filled for only some rows; it gives once, few, many or a size class.

16	.	TRBV7-9	TRBJ1-2	.	TGTGCCAGCAGCTCACCGGCAGCGGACCTCGGCTATGGCTACACCTTC	CASSSPAADLGYGYTF
12	.	TRBV25-1	TRBJ1-5	.	TGTGCCAGCAGTGAATCAAATCAGCCCCAGCATTTT	CASSESNQPQHF
15	.	TRBV5-1	TRBJ2-2	.	TGCGCCAGCAGCATCCGGACAGGAGGGACCGGGGAGCTGTTTTTT	CASSIRTGGTGELFF
16	.	TRBV5-1	TRBJ1-1	TRBD1	TGCGCCAGCAGCCTTGCACAGGGGCGTGCTGGGACTGAAGCTTTCTTT	CASSLAQGRAGTEAFF
15	.	TRBV13	TRBJ1-2	TRBD1	TGTGCCAGCAGATGGAGCCGGGACAGGGGTTATGGCTACACCTTC	CASRWSRDRGYGYTF
15	.	TRBV5-1	TRBJ2-1	.	TGCGCCAGCACCGCCGGGACAAGCACCTACAATGAGCAGTTCTTC	CASTAGTSTYNEQFF
13	.	TRBV6-2/TRBV6-3	TRBJ2-5	.	TGTGCCAGCAGTAAGCCCTCCGGGGAGACCCAGTACTTC	CASSKPSGETQYF
12	.	TRBV5-5	TRBJ1-1	.	TGTGCCAGCAGCTTCAGGGTGGATGAAGCTTTCTTT	CASSFRVDEAFF
13	.	TRBV2	TRBJ1-2	TRBD1	TGTGCCAGAACCCCGGGACAGCTCTATGGCTACACCTTC	CARTPGQLYGYTF
14	.	TRBV3-1/TRBV3-2	TRBJ2-3	TRBD2	TGTGCCAGCAGCGGGCGGGGGAGCACAGATACGCAGTATTTT	CASSGRGSTDTQYF
14	.	TRBV27	TRBJ2-7	TRBD2	TGTGCCAGCAGGGGTACTAGCGCTTCCTACGAGCAGTACTTC	CASRGTSASYEQYF
14	.	TRBV30	TRBJ1-1	.	TGTGCCTGGAGTGGAATACAGGGTGCCACTGAAGCTTTCTTT	CAWSGIQGATEAFF
12	.	TRBV2	TRBJ2-1	.	TGTGCCAGCAGTTTAGACAGCAATGAGCAGTTCTTC	CASSLDSNEQFF
13	.	TRBV5-6	TRBJ1-2	.	TGTGCCAGCAGCAGGGCAGGGGTCTCTGGCTACACCTTC	CASSRAGVSGYTF
15	.	TRBV13	TRBJ2-1	TRBD2	TGTGCCAGCAGACGATCTAGCGGGGGGGCCTCTGAGCAGTTCTTC	CASRRSSGGASEQFF
16	.	TRBV7-7	TRBJ2-7	TRBD2	TGTGCTAGCAGCCCAGGGGCTAGCGGGGACACCTACGAGCAGTACTTC	CASSPGASGDTYEQYF
13	.	TRBV6-5	TRBJ1-3	TRBD1	TGTGCCAGCAGGGAGGGGGCTAGGGACACCATATATTTT	CASREGARDTIYF
17	.	TRBV4-1	TRBJ1-5	TRBD1	TGCGCCAGCAGCCACGAACTGGGACAGAAAAGAAATCAGCCCCAGCATTTT	CASSHELGQKRNQPQHF
15	.	TRBV19	TRBJ1-2	TRBD1	TGTGCCAGTAGTAGACAGACAGGGGGCACGACTGGCTACACCTTC	CASSRQTGGTTGYTF
12	.	TRBV5-1	TRBJ1-1	.	TGCGCCAGCAGCGTCCGGGGATCTGAAGCTTTCTTT	CASSVRGSEAFF
15	few	TRBV4-1	TRBJ1-4	.	TGCGCCAGCAGCCAAGGAGTCAATGCTAATGAAAAACTGTTTTTT	CASSQGVNANEKLFF
18	.	TRBV4-2	TRBJ2-1	TRBD1	TGTGCCAGCAGCCAAGACGCCCAACAGGGGGCGACTTACAATGAGCAGTTCTTC	CASSQDAQQGATYNEQFF
14	.	TRBV20-1	TRBJ2-5	TRBD1	TGCAGTGCTAGTCTGACAGGGGGCCAAGAGACCCAGTACTTC	CSASLTGGQETQYF
13	.	TRBV18	TRBJ1-1	.	TGTGCCAGCTCACCAAGTGTTCGAAGCGGAGCTTTCTTT	CASSPSVRSGAFF
16	.	TRBV6-5	TRBJ2-1	TRBD2	TGTGCCAGCAGTTTATCCGGGACTAGCGTCTACAATGAGCAGTTCTTC	CASSLSGTSVYNEQFF
16	.	TRBV9	TRBJ2-3	TRBD2	TGTGCCAGCAGCCCGATCGACGGGGGGGCCTTGGACTCGCAGTATTTT	CASSPIDGGALDSQYF
14	.	TRBV4-1	TRBJ2-7	.	TGCGCCAGCAGCCCTAACGTGGAGGCGTACGAGCAGTACTTC	CASSPNVEAYEQYF
17	.	TRBV19	TRBJ1-3	TRBD1	TGTGCCAGTAGTAGATGGACAGGGTCGAACTCTGGAAACACCATATATTTT	CASSRWTGSNSGNTIYF
16	once	TRBV7-2	TRBJ2-5	.	TGTGCCAGCAGCTTCCATGGGTCTAGCGTGGGAGAGACCCAGTACTTC	CASSFHGSSVGETQYF
15	.	TRBV10-3	TRBJ1-3	.	TGTGCCATCAGTGAGCGGGGGGCACTTGGAAACACCATATATTTT	CAISERGALGNTIYF
15	.	TRBV30	TRBJ1-5	.	TGTGCCTGGAGTCTAGGGGGAGGGTTGAGTCAGCCCCAGCATTTT	CAWSLGGGLSQPQHF
19	.	TRBV9	TRBJ2-1	TRBD2	TGTGCCAGCAGCGTAGCTCCTAGCGGGTTCGTTACATCCTACAATGAGCAGTTCTTC	CASSVAPSGFVTSYNEQFF
14	.	TRBV5-1	TRBJ1-5	.	TGCGCCAGCAGCTTTTCAGGGCAGGGTCAGCCCCAGCATTTT	CASSFSGQGQPQHF
14	.	TRBV27	TRBJ2-4	TRBD1	TGTGCCACCAGGCGATGGGACAGGGAAAACATTCAGTACTTC	CATRRWDRENIQYF
14	.	TRBV7-2	TRBJ1-4	.	TGTGCCAGCAGCTTACAGGTTTCAAATGAAAAACTGTTTTTT	CASSLQVSNEKLFF
15	.	TRBV30	TRBJ1-1	.	TGTGCTTACGGGGGGGTTTTGTGGGAGAACACTGAAGCTTTCTTT	CAYGGVLWENTEAFF
15	.	TRBV15	TRBJ1-5	.	TGTGCCACCAGCAGACAGGGACTTCGGGATCAGCCCCAGCATTTT	CATSRQGLRDQPQHF
12	few	TRBV29-1	TRBJ1-1	.	TGCAGCGCTCGCCGGGTGAACACTGAAGCTTTCTTT	CSARRVNTEAFF
13	.	TRBV3-1/TRBV3-2	TRBJ1-2	.	TGTGCCAGCAGCCAGGGACTGTTGTATGGCTACACCTTC	CASSQGLLYGYTF
17	.	TRBV10-3	TRBJ1-1	TRBD1	TGTGCCATCAGTGAGTCTCGTCCGGGACAGGGGGACACTGAAGCTTTCTTT	CAISESRPGQGDTEAFF
16	.	TRBV5-8	TRBJ2-3	.	TGTGCCAGCAGCTTGGACAGATTAAGTTTCACAGATACGCAGTATTTT	CASSLDRLSFTDTQYF
17	once	TRBV10-2	TRBJ2-7	TRBD1	TGCGCCAGCAGTGAGGGGTCTGGCGGGACAGGGGCCTACGAGCAGTACTTC	CASSEGSGGTGAYEQYF
14	.	TRBV9	TRBJ1-2	TRBD1	TGTGCCAGCAGCGTATTGGACAGGGGGATTAGCTACACCTTC	CASSVLDRGISYTF
12	.	TRBV12-3/TRBV12-4	TRBJ1-2	.	TGTGCCAGCAGTTTCCGTCGGGATGGCTACACCTTC	CASSFRRDGYTF
14	.	TRBV4-1	TRBJ1-2	.	TGCGCCAGCAGCCGCCAAACAGGGTTTTATGGCTACACCTTC	CASSRQTGFYGYTF
15	.	TRBV4-3	TRBJ2-7	TRBD2	TGCGCCAGCAGCCAGACGGTAGCGGGAGGGAGCGAGCAGTACTTC	CASSQTVAGGSEQYF
14	.	TRBV18	TRBJ2-4	TRBD1	TGTGCCAGCTCATATGGGACAGGGGAGGACATTCAGTACTTC	CASSYGTGEDIQYF
16	.	TRBV6-6	TRBJ1-2	.	TGTGCCAGCAGTTACTCGATAGGGGGAGCTAACTATGGCTACACCTTC	CASSYSIGGANYGYTF